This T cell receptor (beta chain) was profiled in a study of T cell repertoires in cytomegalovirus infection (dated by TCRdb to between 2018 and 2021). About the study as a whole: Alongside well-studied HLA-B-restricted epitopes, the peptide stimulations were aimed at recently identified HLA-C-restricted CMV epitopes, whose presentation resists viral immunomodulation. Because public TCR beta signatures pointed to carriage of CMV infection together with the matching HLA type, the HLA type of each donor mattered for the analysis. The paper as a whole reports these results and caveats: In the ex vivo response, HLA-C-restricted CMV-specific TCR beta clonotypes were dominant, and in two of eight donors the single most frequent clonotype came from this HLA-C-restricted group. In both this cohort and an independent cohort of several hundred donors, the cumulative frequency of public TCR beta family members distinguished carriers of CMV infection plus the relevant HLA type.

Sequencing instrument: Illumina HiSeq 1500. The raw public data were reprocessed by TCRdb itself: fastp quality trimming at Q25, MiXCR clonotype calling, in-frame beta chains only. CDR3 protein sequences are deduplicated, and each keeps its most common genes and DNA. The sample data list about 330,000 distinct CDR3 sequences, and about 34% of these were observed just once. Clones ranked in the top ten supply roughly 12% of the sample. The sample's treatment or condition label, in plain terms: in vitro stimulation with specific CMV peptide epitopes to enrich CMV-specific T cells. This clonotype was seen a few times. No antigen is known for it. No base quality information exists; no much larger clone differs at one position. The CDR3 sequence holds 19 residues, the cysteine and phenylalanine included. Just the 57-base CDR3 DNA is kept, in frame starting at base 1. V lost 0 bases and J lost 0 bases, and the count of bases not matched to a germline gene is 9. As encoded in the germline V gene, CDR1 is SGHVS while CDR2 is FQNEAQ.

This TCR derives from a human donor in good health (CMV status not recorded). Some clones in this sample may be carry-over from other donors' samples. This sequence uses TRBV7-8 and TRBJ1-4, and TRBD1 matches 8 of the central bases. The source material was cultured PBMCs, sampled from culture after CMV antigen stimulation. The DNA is TGTGCCAGCAGCTTAGCGCGCGGGACAGGATTCTCAACTAATGAAAAACTGTTTTTT. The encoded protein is CASSLARGTGFSTNEKLFF.